This entry lists 21 T cell receptor beta chains sequenced from one sample in a study of blood T cell repertoires in COVID-19 (dated by TCRdb to 2020 to 2022). The library was produced with the immunoSEQ multiplex PCR assay. Here the immuneACCESS table is served through TCRdb, limited to in-frame sequences with V and J called. Missing clones are a known gap in these copies; in checked studies unresolved V genes cover under half, and the rest lacks a known reason. Within this sample are around 170,000 clones, with around 84% of them counted one time only. The ten top clones hold roughly 8% of the sample. Sequencing was performed on PBMCs or T cells enriched from blood (not recorded which). The source of these receptors is a woman aged 45 to 65 who had recovered from COVID-19.

V usage is TRBV10-3 and J usage is TRBJ1-2; 9 positions match TRBD1. Germline loops: CDR1 ENHRY, CDR2 SYGVKD. The CDR3 length is 15 residues. V lost 5 bases and J lost 4; bases outside the gene matches: 8. CDR3 bases: TGTGCCATCAGTCAGGGCGGGACAGGGTCCTATGGCTACACCTTC. Translating gives CAISQGGTGSYGYTF.

The V call is TRBV28, the J call TRBJ2-5, with 10 positions matching TRBD1. Per the germline V gene, CDR1 is MDHEN and CDR2 is SYDVKM. V shed 8 bases, J shed 9 bases, and the junction held 15 bases outside the gene matches. This CDR3 has 15 amino acids. The chain's CDR3 is CASEPGQGGFLAQYF. Here the CDR3 DNA reads TGTGCCAGCGAGCCAGGACAGGGGGGCTTTCTGGCCCAGTACTTC. The full variable domain, in which reference TRBV28 and TRBJ2-5 provide the parts outside the CDR3, is DVKVTQSSRYLVKRTGEKVFLECVQDMDHENMFWYRQDPGLGLRLIYFSYDVKMKEKGDIPEGYSVSREKKERFSLILESASTNQTSMYLCASEPGQGGFLAQYFGPGTRLLVL.

The count of this clone is one. This chain joins TRBV7-2 and TRBJ2-7, with 9 nucleotides matching TRBD2. CDR3 length equals 16 residues. The germline V gene has CDR1 SGHTA and CDR2 FQGNSA. V shed 4 bases and J 1 base; nucleotides not matched to a gene: 8. CDR3 sequence: CASSSPWSGRSYEQYF. CDR3 in DNA: TGTGCCAGCAGCTCCCCTTGGAGCGGGAGGTCCTACGAGCAGTACTTC.

The V call is TRBV23-1, the J call TRBJ2-3; D is perhaps TRBD1 (5 bases). TRBV23-1 counts as an open reading frame of uncertain function. This CDR3 spans 15 amino acids. Trimming shortened V by 9 bases and J by 3 bases, and 19 bases separated the two germline ends. CDR3: CARRAQVIGTDTQYF. CDR3 sequence (DNA): TGCGCCAGAAGGGCACAGGTTATTGGGACAGATACGCAGTATTTT.

The chain carries TRBV24-1 and TRBJ1-5, with TRBD1 as a possible D gene (5 bases). V was trimmed by 10 bases and J by 2 bases, leaving 11 bases between them. The germline V gene has CDR1 KGHDR and CDR2 SFDVKD. The CDR3 is 13 amino acids. CDR3: CATQAGGNQPQHF. The CDR3 nucleotides read TGTGCCACGCAGGCGGGGGGCAATCAGCCCCAGCATTTT.

This clone has more than one count but fewer than ten. The chain recombines TRBV3-1 (or the pseudogene TRBV3-2) with TRBJ2-6; D remains ambiguous. V was cut by 4 bases and J by 1 base, with 8 bases left in between. This CDR3 is 15 amino acids long. CDR1 and CDR2 (germline): LGHDT, YNNKEL (reference sequence). The CDR3 spells CASSLSSSGANVLTF. The CDR3 DNA follows: TGTGCCAGCAGCCTTTCCTCGTCTGGGGCCAACGTCCTGACTTTC.

The chain links TRBV28 to TRBJ2-2; TRBD1 aligns across 9 bases. The ends lost 6 bases at V and 4 bases at J; junction bases unmatched: 9. The CDR3 is made up of 16 amino acids. Germline values: CDR1 MDHEN, CDR2 SYDVKM. DNA for the CDR3: TGTGCCAGCAGCCTACACATGACAGGGGGCACCGGGGAGCTGTTTTTT. Its protein product is CASSLHMTGGTGELFF.

J is TRBJ2-3 and V is TRBV6-1; the D gene is possibly TRBD1 (6 bases). The germline CDR1 and CDR2 sequences are MNHNS and SASEGT. This CDR3 is built from 16 residues. The V and J ends lost 4 bases and 0 bases respectively, with 14 bases between them. The CDR3 is CASSADSFSSTDTQYF. The DNA for the CDR3 is TGTGCCAGCAGTGCGGACAGTTTTAGTAGCACAGATACGCAGTATTTT.

J is TRBJ2-2 and V is TRBV10-3; 10 bases fit TRBD1. The ends lost 4 bases at V and 7 bases at J; junction bases unmatched: 18. Germline lookup yields CDR1 ENHRY and CDR2 SYGVKD. The CDR3 runs 19 residues. CDR3 DNA: TGTGCCATCAGTGTCGTGACAGGGGGCGCGGAGGGTGGATACGGGGAGCTGTTTTTT. Translated, it gives CAISVVTGGAEGGYGELFF.

The chain joins TRBV12-3 or TRBV12-4 to TRBJ1-3, with 7 bases aligning to TRBD1. The CDR3 runs 12 residues. The V gene end was trimmed by 6 bases and the J gene end by 10 bases; junction bases not matched to a gene: 6. CDR3 region: CASREQTGTIYF. The CDR3 DNA sequence: TGTGCCAGCAGGGAACAGACAGGGACCATATATTTT.

The rearrangement joins TRBV27 to TRBJ1-1; no clear D gene. The CDR3 extends over 13 amino acids. V was clipped by 5 bases and J by 8 bases, with 15 bases between them. The germline V gene has CDR1 MNHEY and CDR2 SMNVEV (reference sequence). CDR3 in amino acids: CASSPNSFFEAFF. CDR3 sequence (DNA): TGTGCCAGCAGTCCCAACAGCTTTTTCGAAGCTTTCTTT.

V is TRBV23-1 and J is TRBJ2-5; 8 positions match TRBD1. TRBV23-1 is reported as an ORF; its role is uncertain. V was pared by 2 bases and J by 4 bases, with 15 bases of the junction left unmatched. This CDR3 region has 18 residues. Here the CDR3 DNA reads TGCGCCAGCAGTCAAATGGTTGGCGTCAGGGGGCAAAGAGAGACCCAGTACTTC. It yields the protein CASSQMVGVRGQRETQYF.

The chain combines TRBV2 with TRBJ2-3; 7 bases agree with TRBD1. The CDR3 covers 16 residues. V lost 6 bases to trimming and J lost 5 bases; unmatched junction nucleotides: 14. Germline V gene lookup returns CDR1 SNHLY and CDR2 FYNNEI. CDR3 loop: CASRWGSTGAQDTQYF. The CDR3 coding sequence is TGTGCCAGCAGGTGGGGATCTACAGGGGCCCAAGATACGCAGTATTTT.

This clone was seen just once. This rearrangement joins TRBV2 to TRBJ1-1; D uncertain. Germline V gene data show CDR1 as SNHLY and CDR2 as FYNNEI. The V gene lost 6 bases and the J gene lost 4 bases, with 18 bases spanning the gap. This CDR3 has 15 amino acids. For the CDR3, the DNA is TGTGCCAGCAGGGCCTCCTTCCGGGGTCGCACTGAAGCTTTCTTT. This gives the protein CASRASFRGRTEAFF.

This rearrangement joins TRBV6-5 to TRBJ1-3; 7 bases are a match to TRBD1. V lost 7 bases and J lost 3; bases outside the gene matches: 6. The CDR3 loop spans 14 amino acids. CDR1 is MNHEY, CDR2 SVGAGI, per germline. The CDR3 bases are TGTGCCAGCAATTTCGACAGGGATGGAAACACCATATATTTT. It yields the protein CASNFDRDGNTIYF.

The chain employs TRBV5-4 and TRBJ2-1; D remains unclear. This CDR3 region has 11 residues. The germline V gene has CDR1 SGHNT and CDR2 YYREEE (reference sequence). Trimming pared 2 bases from V and 7 bases from J, leaving 4 bases between. The CDR3 is CASSFENEQFF. The CDR3 bases are TGTGCCAGCAGCTTCGAGAATGAGCAGTTCTTC. Based on the CDR3 plus reference TRBV5-4 and TRBJ2-1, the full variable domain is ETGVTQSPTHLIKTRGQQVTLRCSSQSGHNTVSWYQQALGQGPQFIFQYYREEENGRGNFPPRFSGLQFPNYSSELNVNALELDDSALYLCASSFENEQFFGPGTRLTVL.

The rearrangement links TRBV27 to TRBJ1-2; D remains ambiguous. V lost 0 bases and J 3 bases, leaving 5 bases between the germline ends. Germline lookup yields CDR1 MNHEY and CDR2 SMNVEV (reference sequence). CDR3 size: 13 residues. As DNA, the CDR3 is TGTGCCAGCAGTTTATCGGGCGACTATGGCTACACCTTC. Protein: CASSLSGDYGYTF.

The V call is TRBV7-9, the J call TRBJ1-1; tentative D call: TRBD1 (5 bases). CDR1 and CDR2 from the germline V gene are SEHNR and FQNEAQ (reference sequence). The V end lost 3 bases, the J end lost 5 bases, and 13 bases lay between the germline ends. The CDR3 loop spans 14 amino acids. For the CDR3, the DNA is TGTGCCAGCAGCTTTCGGTTGGGGGGAACTGAAGCTTTCTTT. As protein: CASSFRLGGTEAFF.

The chain joins TRBV5-1 to TRBJ2-5; the D gene is possibly TRBD2 (6 bases). CDR1 is SGHRS and CDR2 is YFSETQ in the germline V gene. The V end was cut by 0 bases, the J end by 3 bases, with 9 bases between. The CDR3 is made up of 14 amino acids. The CDR3 nucleotides read TGCGCCAGCAGCTTGGATCTAGCGAAAGAGACCCAGTACTTC. Translated, it gives CASSLDLAKETQYF.

The chain couples TRBV5-6 to TRBJ1-2; TRBD1 agrees at 8 bases. Germline CDR1 and CDR2: SGHDT and YYEEEE. With V trimmed by 5 bases and J by 8 bases, 8 bases remained unmatched. The CDR3 covers 13 residues. CDR3 protein: CASRPAGGGGYTF. The CDR3 nucleotides are TGTGCCAGCAGGCCGGCAGGGGGCGGAGGCTACACCTTC. The full variable domain, its missing parts supplied by reference TRBV5-6 and TRBJ1-2, is DAGVTQSPTHLIKTRGQQVTLRCSPKSGHDTVSWYQQALGQGPQFIFQYYEEEERQRGNFPDRFSGHQFPNYSSELNVNALLLGDSALYLCASRPAGGGGYTFGSGTRLTVV.

As regards this clone: The sample contains more than one DNA sequence encoding this CDR3. The rearrangement joins TRBV29-1 to TRBJ2-7; no definite D call. This CDR3 is built from 12 residues. Trimming cost V 0 bases and J 3 bases, with 6 bases left between them. The germline CDR1 and CDR2 sequences are SQVTM and ANQGSEA. CDR3 residues: CSVEDRDYEQYF. CDR3 DNA sequence: TGCAGCGTTGAAGATCGCGACTACGAGCAGTACTTC.